The source of this T cell receptor beta chain is a study of blood T cell repertoires in COVID-19. V was cut by 6 bases and J by 5 bases, with 16 bases left in between. The CDR3 runs to 14 residues. Germline CDR1 and CDR2: MDHEN and SYDVKM. This table comes from immunoSEQ multiplex PCR, and its TCRdb copy is limited to in-frame clones, with some not included. The sample lists about 210,000 clones; around 90% were seen once. Sequenced material: PBMCs or T cells enriched from blood (not recorded which). This receptor was obtained from a woman between 18 and 30 years old who had recovered from COVID-19. V usage is TRBV28 and J usage is TRBJ1-2; a possible D gene is TRBD1 (5 bases). The CDR3 DNA follows: TGTGCCAGCAGGGCCGCCAGGGCGGATTATGGCTACACCTTC. It encodes CASRAARADYGYTF.